The T cell receptor beta chain under discussion was sequenced for a study of blood T cell repertoires in COVID-19. Assay: immunoSEQ multiplex PCR; the TCRdb copy retains only in-frame clones and omits some. The repertoire has about 250,000 clones, 85% to 90% of them found once; the top ten carry less than 2.5%. The germline V gene has CDR1 MDHEN and CDR2 SYDVKM. V shed 6 bases and J 5 bases; nucleotides not matched to a gene: 9. This CDR3 has 14 amino acids. Input material: PBMCs or T cells enriched from blood (not recorded which). This sequence joins TRBV28 and TRBJ1-1, with 7 bases fitting TRBD1. The receptor was isolated from a woman between 18 and 29 years old who had recovered from COVID-19. The CDR3 loop is CASSPRGRWTEAFF. The CDR3 DNA is TGTGCCAGCAGCCCTAGGGGGCGATGGACTGAAGCTTTCTTT.